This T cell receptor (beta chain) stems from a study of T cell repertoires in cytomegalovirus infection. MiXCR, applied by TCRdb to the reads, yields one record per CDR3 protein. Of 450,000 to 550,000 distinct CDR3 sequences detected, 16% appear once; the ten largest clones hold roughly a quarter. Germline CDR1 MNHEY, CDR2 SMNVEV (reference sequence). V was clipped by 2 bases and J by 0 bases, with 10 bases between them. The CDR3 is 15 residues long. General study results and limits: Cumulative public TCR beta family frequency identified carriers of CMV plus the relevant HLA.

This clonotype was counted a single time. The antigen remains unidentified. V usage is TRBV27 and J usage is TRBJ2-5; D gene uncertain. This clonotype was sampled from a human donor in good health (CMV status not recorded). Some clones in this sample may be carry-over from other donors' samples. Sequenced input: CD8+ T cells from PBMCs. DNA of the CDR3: TGTGCCAGCAGTTTAATTGACCATTACCAAGAGACCCAGTACTTC. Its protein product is CASSLIDHYQETQYF.